The next 27 T cell receptor beta chains were all read from a single sample in a study of shared clonotypes between healthy human individuals. Only in-frame clones appear in the TCRdb table, and some are missing; sequencing was by immunoSEQ multiplex PCR. The table includes 2 million to 2.5 million clones, around 92% detected once. The specimen sequenced was naive CD4+ T cells from PBMCs. Regarding subset: CD45RA+ positively selected. These receptors all stem from a man between 18 and 29 years old in good health. Some clones in this sample may be carry-over from other donors' samples.

The gene calls are TRBV6-1 and TRBJ2-7; a possible D gene is TRBD2 (6 bases). V was trimmed by 0 bases and J by 3 bases, leaving 12 bases between them. Germline assignment: CDR1 MNHNS and CDR2 SASEGT. The CDR3 sequence is 15 residues long. The CDR3 is CASSEAGGVGYEQYF. The CDR3 region has the DNA TGTGCCAGCAGTGAAGCAGGAGGGGTAGGCTACGAGCAGTACTTC.

The genes are TRBV4-3 and TRBJ2-1, with 7 bases identical to TRBD2. The CDR3 has 14 residues. Trimming removed 1 base from V and 6 bases from J; junction bases left unmatched: 3. CDR1 and CDR2 (germline): LGHNA, YSLEER. The CDR3 sequence is CASSQGGLINEQFF. CDR3 bases: TGCGCCAGCAGCCAAGGGGGACTAATCAATGAGCAGTTCTTC.

The chain employs TRBV7-2 and TRBJ2-1; D is ambiguous. The CDR3 extends over 17 amino acids. Trimming took 2 bases from V and 6 from J, leaving 20 bases between them. Germline V gives CDR1 SGHTA, CDR2 FQGNSA. The CDR3 coding sequence is TGTGCCAGCAGCTTAAACCCCCCCCTAGTGGGATCCAATGAGCAGTTCTTC. Amino acid sequence: CASSLNPPLVGSNEQFF.

The V call is TRBV7-7, the J call TRBJ2-7, with D possibly being TRBD1 (5 bases). This CDR3 has 14 amino acids. Trimming removed 5 bases at V and 2 bases at J, with 13 bases between. The germline V gene has CDR1 SSHAT and CDR2 FNYEAQ (reference sequence). The CDR3 protein is CASSPDTGPYEQYF. CDR3 nucleotides: TGTGCCAGCAGCCCGGACACGGGCCCCTACGAGCAGTACTTC.

The J gene is TRBJ1-5, the V gene TRBV19, with D tentatively TRBD1 (6 bases). Trimming took off 0 bases at V and 7 bases at J, with 13 bases between the two ends. Germline V gene data show CDR1 as LNHDA and CDR2 as SQIVND (reference sequence). The CDR3 contains 15 residues. The chain's CDR3 is CASSIDRGQGQPQHF. CDR3 bases: TGTGCCAGTAGTATAGATCGGGGGCAGGGACAGCCCCAGCATTTT.

The rearrangement uses TRBV27 and TRBJ2-7; D gene uncertain. Germline loops: CDR1 MNHEY, CDR2 SMNVEV (reference sequence). V was cut by 3 bases and J by 6 bases, with 18 bases left in between. This CDR3 region has 15 residues. The CDR3, as DNA: TGTGCCAGCAGTTTCGGTAGCCTGGTCGGCGGCGAGCAGTACTTC. It encodes CASSFGSLVGGEQYF.

As to this clone: The same CDR3 arises from other DNA sequences in this sample as well. The genes are TRBV20-1 and TRBJ1-1; the match to TRBD1 covers 7 bases. V shed 6 bases and J 4 bases; nucleotides not matched to a gene: 2. This CDR3 contains 11 residues. Germline V CDR1 and CDR2: DFQATT, SNEGSKA (reference sequence). The CDR3 region has the DNA TGCAGTGCCCCAGGGGGCACTGAAGCTTTCTTT. This encodes CSAPGGTEAFF.

The chain combines TRBV5-4 with TRBJ2-1; D remains ambiguous. Germline loops: CDR1 SGHNT, CDR2 YYREEE (reference sequence). The ends were cut back, 1 base at V and 3 bases at J, with 11 bases in the middle. The CDR3 loop spans 15 amino acids. The DNA of the CDR3 is TGTGCCAGCAGCTTGCCCTCACAGAACTACAATGAGCAGTTCTTC. It specifies CASSLPSQNYNEQFF.

This clone was recorded only once. The rearrangement joins TRBV27 to TRBJ2-5, with D perhaps matching TRBD1 or TRBD2 (5 bases each). The CDR3 contains 17 residues. Germline V gene lookup returns CDR1 MNHEY and CDR2 SMNVEV (reference sequence). The V gene lost 6 bases and the J gene lost 3 bases, with 23 bases spanning the gap. CDR3 sequence reads: CASRSLPTRDPKETQYF. The CDR3 region has the DNA TGTGCCAGCAGAAGTTTACCCACCCGGGACCCCAAAGAGACCCAGTACTTC.

The genes are TRBV2 and TRBJ2-4; weak D call: TRBD1 (6 bases). Trimming stripped 6 bases from V and 0 bases from J, with 9 bases between. The CDR3 loop spans 14 amino acids. Germline V gene sequence: CDR1 SNHLY, CDR2 FYNNEI. In DNA, the CDR3 is TGTGCCAGCAGGGAACAGGGAGCCAAAAACATTCAGTACTTC. This codes for CASREQGAKNIQYF.

In its sample, this clone was seen once. The CDR3 DNA sequence: TGTGCCAGCAGCTCAACAGGCCTACCTGCAACTAATGAAAAACTGTTTTTT. This codes for CASSSTGLPATNEKLFF. This rearrangement joins TRBV7-9 to TRBJ1-4, with D perhaps TRBD1 (5 bases). The germline V gene encodes CDR1 SEHNR and CDR2 FQNEAQ (reference sequence). This CDR3 has 17 residues. The V end lost 4 bases, the J end lost 0 bases, and 15 bases lay between the germline ends.

The chain combines TRBV21-1 with TRBJ2-3. TRBV21-1 is reported as a pseudogene. The CDR3 has 21 residues. The CDR3, as DNA: TGTGCCAGCAGCCCCCTCCCTGCCGGGGGCCCATTCCCCGTTGATTGGGATACGCAGTATTTT. Translating it yields CASSPLPAGGPFPVDWDTQYF.

This chain joins TRBV18 and TRBJ1-4, with 7 positions matching TRBD1. The germline V gene encodes CDR1 KGHSH and CDR2 LQKENI. This CDR3 spans 14 amino acids. V lost 3 bases and J lost 8; bases outside the gene matches: 6. The CDR3 is CASSPGGGAEKLFF. CDR3 nucleotides: TGTGCCAGCTCACCGGGAGGGGGCGCGGAAAAACTGTTTTTT.

The genes are TRBV11-1 and TRBJ1-4; D perhaps matches TRBD1 (5 bases). This CDR3 has 17 amino acids. The germline V gene has CDR1 SGHAT and CDR2 FQDESV (reference sequence). The V end lost 4 bases, the J end lost 4 bases, and 19 bases lay between the germline ends. The CDR3, as DNA: TGTGCCAGCAGCTGGGGTCGGACGGGACGGAGTAATGAAAAACTGTTTTTT. This encodes CASSWGRTGRSNEKLFF.

The chain recombines TRBV4-1 with TRBJ2-1; 8 bases agree with TRBD2. Germline loops: CDR1 MGHRA, CDR2 YSYEKL. This CDR3 spans 17 amino acids. The V and J ends lost 0 bases and 7 bases, in that order; junction bases with no gene match: 11. For the CDR3, the DNA is TGCGCCAGCAGCCAAGATGTGGCGAGCGGGAGTAGGAATGAGCAGTTCTTC. Protein: CASSQDVASGSRNEQFF.

The J gene is TRBJ1-1, the V gene TRBV9; no reliable D call. The CDR3 extends over 14 amino acids. CDR1 is SGDLS, CDR2 YYNGEE, per germline. Between the trimmed V and J ends, which lost 0 bases and 3 bases, there was a span of 9 bases. In DNA form, the CDR3 reads TGTGCCAGCAGCGTAGAGGGTCTGGACACTGAAGCTTTCTTT. Residues: CASSVEGLDTEAFF.

The V gene is TRBV20-1, the J gene TRBJ2-5, with unresolved D. Germline assignment: CDR1 DFQATT and CDR2 SNEGSKA (reference sequence). The V end was cut by 7 bases, the J end by 1 base, with 7 bases between. CDR3 length equals 11 residues. As DNA, the CDR3 is TGCAGTGACCACGTCCAAGAGACCCAGTACTTC. Protein: CSDHVQETQYF.

The V and J genes are TRBV4-1 and TRBJ2-7; no clear D. This CDR3 has 16 amino acids. The V gene lost 4 bases and the J gene lost 5 bases, with 21 bases spanning the gap. The V gene's germline CDR1 is MGHRA and CDR2 YSYEKL. CDR3 loop: CASSPATPPSFHEQYF. For the CDR3, the DNA is TGCGCCAGCAGCCCCGCGACCCCCCCTTCTTTTCACGAGCAGTACTTC.

This chain joins TRBV2 and TRBJ2-7, with 8 bases lining up with TRBD2. The germline gives CDR1 SNHLY, CDR2 FYNNEI. The CDR3 contains 14 residues. With V trimmed by 8 bases and J by 1 base, 7 bases remained unmatched. This CDR3 is CASERETLSYEQYF. CDR3 nucleotides: TGTGCCAGCGAGCGGGAGACCTTATCCTACGAGCAGTACTTC.

This chain joins TRBV7-9 and TRBJ1-5; unclear D gene. V was pared by 1 base and J by 5 bases, with 9 bases between. Germline CDR1 and CDR2: SEHNR and FQNEAQ (reference sequence). The CDR3 has 14 residues. The CDR3 spells CASSLDLVDQPQHF. DNA for the CDR3: TGTGCCAGCAGCTTAGACTTAGTGGATCAGCCCCAGCATTTT.

V usage is TRBV7-3 and J usage is TRBJ1-3, with TRBD1 matching 7 bases. J lost 3 bases, V lost 5 bases, and 7 bases had no gene match. Looked up from germline, CDR1 is SGHTA and CDR2 is FQGTGA. CDR3 length: 15 amino acids. Here the CDR3 reads CASSREGQHGNTIYF. For the CDR3, the DNA is TGTGCCAGCAGCCGGGAGGGACAGCATGGAAACACCATATATTTT.

The rearrangement joins TRBV7-8 to TRBJ2-7; D is ambiguous. This CDR3 spans 11 amino acids. Germline CDR1 and CDR2: SGHVS and FQNEAQ. V was pared by 1 base and J by 4 bases, with 2 bases between. CDR3 bases: TGTGCCAGCAGCTTAGAATACGAGCAGTACTTC. Its protein product is CASSLEYEQYF.

This clone was detected only once. The V and J genes are TRBV2 and TRBJ2-6, with 7 bases matching TRBD2. CDR1 SNHLY and CDR2 FYNNEI come from the germline V gene. V lost 7 bases, J lost 2 bases, and 14 bases stayed unmatched. This CDR3 is built from 18 residues. The CDR3 region is CASTLPFGAGAGANVLTF. In nucleotides, the CDR3 is TGTGCCAGCACCCTACCTTTCGGGGCGGGAGCTGGGGCCAACGTCCTGACTTTC. Based on the CDR3 plus reference TRBV2 and TRBJ2-6, the full variable domain is EPEVTQTPSHQVTQMGQEVILRCVPISNHLYFYWYRQILGQKVEFLVSFYNNEISEKSEIFDDQFSVERPDGSNFTLKIRSTKLEDSAMYFCASTLPFGAGAGANVLTFGAGSRLTVL.

This clone was counted only a few times. This specimen includes other DNA sequences encoding the same CDR3. This chain joins TRBV18 and TRBJ1-1; 7 nucleotides align to TRBD1. The junction had 2 bases not matched to a gene; V was cut back by 6 bases and J by 1 base. Germline V lookup: CDR1 KGHSH, CDR2 LQKENI. The length of the CDR3 is 13 residues. The CDR3 loop is CASSRTGNTEAFF. The DNA of the CDR3 is TGTGCCAGCTCGCGGACAGGGAACACTGAAGCTTTCTTT.

The sample holds a few counts of this clone. The chain carries TRBV19 and TRBJ1-5; TRBD1 matches at 8 bases. CDR3 length: 15 amino acids. Trimming cost V 4 bases and J 7 bases; bases outside gene matches: 9. Germline V gene lookup returns CDR1 LNHDA and CDR2 SQIVND (reference sequence). The CDR3 sequence: CASSTFGQGTQPQHF. The CDR3 DNA reads as TGTGCCAGTAGTACATTCGGACAGGGCACGCAGCCCCAGCATTTT.

V usage is TRBV5-1 and J usage is TRBJ2-5; TRBD2 matches 12 bases. Looked up from germline, CDR1 is SGHRS and CDR2 is YFSETQ. The CDR3 extends over 17 amino acids. Trimming at V came to 1 base and at J to 1 base, leaving 5 bases not matched to a gene. The CDR3 DNA follows: TGCGCCAGCAGCTTGTCGTCTAGCGGGAGGGTCCAAGAGACCCAGTACTTC. It yields the protein CASSLSSSGRVQETQYF.

The CDR3 coding sequence is TGTGCCAGCAGCTCTAGAACAGGGAGTGAGCAGTTCTTC. Protein: CASSSRTGSEQFF. This sequence joins TRBV7-2 and TRBJ2-1; a possible D gene is TRBD1 (6 bases). The CDR3 contains 13 residues. From germline, CDR1 is SGHTA and CDR2 FQGNSA. The V and J ends lost 4 bases and 9 bases respectively, with 13 bases between them.